Here is one T cell receptor beta chain with its context. Its antigen remains unidentified. Base qualities were left out, and no much larger clone turns up one base away. From the cysteine through the phenylalanine, the CDR3 covers 15 amino acids. CDR3 DNA is the only sequence kept; it has 45 bases, read in frame from the first base. The junction carries 15 bases between V and J, which are trimmed by 5 bases and 1 base respectively. For CDR1 and CDR2, the germline V gene (reference sequence) lists LNHDA and SQIVND. This sample was included in a study of blood T cell repertoires in COVID-19 (TCRdb year 2020). For the study in its entirety: The collaborator samples originated in the United States, Italy and Spain and spanned the acute and convalescent phases of COVID-19. The material from the prospective study consisted of cDNA or gDNA derived from T cells, B-cell-depleted T cells, or PBMCs. The dataset comprised deeply sampled blood TCRbeta repertoires from subjects exposed to, actively infected with, or recovered from COVID-19. The repertoires were released in a freely available public database intended as a resource for research on the immune response to SARS-CoV-2. Samples were obtained from the ongoing ImmuneRACE study (first 160 participants) and from 950 to 1,500 subjects provided by 6 global collaborators. A de-identified subject ID, COVID-19 status, age in years and sex were almost always included in the sample metadata. Where available, HLA class I and class II types were taken from metadata supplied by the sample provider and were not determined by assay-based typing.

TCRbeta CDR3 regions were amplified from genomic DNA using the immunoSEQ Assay, a bias-controlled multiplex PCR. From the authors' description of their analysis: The number of nucleated cells in each sample was estimated from the amplification of reference gene primers within the assay. To quantify the absolute abundance of each unique TCRbeta CDR3 rearrangement, sequence reads were collapsed and filtered. For each sample, productive Simpson clonality was calculated by taking the square root of Simpson's diversity index across productive rearrangements. Held by TCRdb, this immuneACCESS table contains in-frame sequences only and omits some clones. Under half of the omission traces to an unresolved V gene where checked; the cause of the rest is unknown. The V and J calls and clone size are taken from that table; D and trimming were inferred from the DNA. The sample profile shows about 100,000 clones; 75% to 85% of them were found once. Around 4.8% of the sample goes to the ten largest clones.

Broad study findings and their caveats: Clinical and demographic metadata were provided uncurated, with the amount varying by source and participant.

Collaborating institutions collected whole blood in K2EDTA tubes following their own protocols. Collaborator samples were shipped for TCRbeta analysis as frozen whole blood, isolated PBMCs, or DNA extracted from either sample type. The receptor's source is a man between 60 and 75 years old with acute or convalescent COVID-19. The chain is encoded by TRBV19 joined to TRBJ2-7, with a weak D call of TRBD2 (6 bases match). The sequencing sample was made of peripheral blood. The CDR3 corresponds to CASSGGTPTSYEQYF. The DNA reads TGTGCCAGTAGTGGCGGGACCCCGACTTCCTACGAGCAGTACTTC.